The 9 T cell receptor beta chains below were found in one sample sequenced in a study of patients and donors after allogeneic stem cell transplantation. TCRdb used MiXCR to reprocess the RT-PCR reads, holding one entry per CDR3 protein. This table holds 200,000 to 250,000 distinct CDR3 sequences, approximately 14% found once. Specimen: blood, either unsorted or a sorted T cell fraction (not recorded which). The source of these receptors is a human donor who was either an allogeneic HSCT recipient or a stem cell or donor lymphocyte infusion donor (not recorded which). It is not recorded whose cells these are; they may come from a transplant donor.

This clonotype has just a few counts. This chain uses TRBV18 with TRBJ2-3, with TRBD2 as a possible D gene (6 bases). Germline assignment: CDR1 KGHSH and CDR2 LQKENI. The V end lost 3 bases, the J end lost 1 base, and 11 bases lay between the germline ends. This CDR3 has 15 amino acids. This CDR3 is CASSPSGLRTDTQYF. The CDR3 DNA reads TGTGCCAGCTCACCCTCGGGACTCCGCACAGATACGCAGTATTTT.

This rearrangement joins TRBV20-1 to TRBJ2-3; no definite D call. V lost 2 bases, J lost 14 bases, and 11 bases lay in between. CDR1 and CDR2 (germline): DFQATT, SNEGSKA (reference sequence). The CDR3 extends over 10 amino acids. As DNA, the CDR3 is TGCAGTGCTAGACCCTTGACGGGGTATTTT. Translation gives CSARPLTGYF.

This clonotype was seen a few times. The chain has TRBV2 and TRBJ2-7, with TRBD2 as a possible D gene (5 bases). Germline values: CDR1 SNHLY, CDR2 FYNNEI. This CDR3 region has 14 residues. The V and J ends lost 6 bases and 3 bases respectively, with 15 bases between them. The CDR3 region is CASSDVAIGYEQYF. CDR3 in DNA: TGTGCCAGCAGCGACGTAGCGATAGGCTACGAGCAGTACTTC.

The V and J genes are TRBV6-1 and TRBJ2-2, with 8 positions matching TRBD2. The CDR3 consists of 15 residues. Trimming removed 8 bases from V and 7 bases from J; junction bases left unmatched: 12. Germline CDR1 and CDR2: MNHNS and SASEGT. CDR3: CASASGSAGGGELFF. CDR3 DNA sequence: TGTGCCAGCGCCAGCGGGAGCGCCGGTGGCGGGGAGCTGTTTTTT.

The chain recombines TRBV5-1 with TRBJ1-5; D call uncertain. The CDR3 is 13 amino acids. CDR1 is SGHRS, CDR2 YFSETQ, per germline. Trimming cost V 1 base and J 4 bases, with 6 bases left between them. The CDR3 protein is CASSLFPNQPQHF. The CDR3, as DNA: TGCGCCAGCAGCTTGTTCCCAAATCAGCCCCAGCATTTT.

The chain employs TRBV5-6 and TRBJ1-1; a weak D match, TRBD1 (6 bases). Trimming took 4 bases from V and 0 from J, leaving 13 bases between them. The CDR3 totals 15 residues. The germline CDR1 and CDR2 sequences are SGHDT and YYEEEE. CDR3: CASSLVGHLNTEAFF. The CDR3 bases are TGTGCCAGCAGCCTGGTGGGACACCTGAACACTGAAGCTTTCTTT.

The V call is TRBV30, the J call TRBJ1-2; D ambiguous. The germline gives CDR1 GTSNPN, CDR2 SVGIG (reference sequence). V gave up 1 base and J gave up 4 bases, with 4 bases separating them. CDR3 length equals 11 residues. The CDR3 reads CAWSASYGYTF. CDR3 in DNA: TGTGCCTGGAGTGCATCCTATGGCTACACCTTC.

There are many counts of this clonotype. V gene TRBV12-3 or TRBV12-4 combines with J gene TRBJ2-1; 7 bases map to TRBD2. Trimming at V came to 8 bases and at J to 5 bases, leaving 6 bases not matched to a gene. This CDR3 spans 13 amino acids. The CDR3 nucleotides are TGTGCCAGCGCCACTAGCGACAACAATGAGCAGTTCTTC. Translating gives CASATSDNNEQFF.

The V call is TRBV21-1, the J call TRBJ2-7; the table's D call, TRBD2, has no DNA check behind it. TRBV21-1 is termed a pseudogene. This CDR3 spans 14 amino acids. The CDR3 DNA reads as TGTGCCAGCAAGGGGGCTAGCGGGTACTACGAGCAGTACTTC. It translates to CASKGASGYYEQYF.